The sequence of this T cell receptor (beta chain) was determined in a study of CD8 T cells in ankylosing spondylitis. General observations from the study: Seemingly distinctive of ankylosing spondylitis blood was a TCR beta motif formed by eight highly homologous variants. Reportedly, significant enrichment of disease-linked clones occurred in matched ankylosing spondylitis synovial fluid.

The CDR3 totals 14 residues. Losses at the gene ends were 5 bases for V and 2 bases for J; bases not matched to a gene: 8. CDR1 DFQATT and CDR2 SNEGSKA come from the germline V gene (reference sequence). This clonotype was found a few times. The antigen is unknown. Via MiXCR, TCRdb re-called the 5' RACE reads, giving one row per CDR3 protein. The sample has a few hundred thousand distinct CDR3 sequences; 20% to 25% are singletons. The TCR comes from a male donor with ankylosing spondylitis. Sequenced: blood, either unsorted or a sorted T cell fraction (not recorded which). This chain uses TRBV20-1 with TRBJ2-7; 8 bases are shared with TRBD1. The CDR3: CSAGGTGETYEQYF. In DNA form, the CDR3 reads TGCAGTGCTGGTGGGACAGGCGAAACCTACGAGCAGTACTTC.